What follows are 29 T cell receptor beta chains derived from one specimen sequenced in a study of multiple sclerosis patients with progressive multifocal leukoencephalopathy. Time point given: about 13 months of natalizumab therapy. The assay was immunoSEQ multiplex PCR, and TCRdb's table has in-frame clones only and misses some. Here the sample spans 30,000 or so clones, around 90% being singletons. The material was PBMCs, obtained from a patient treated with natalizumab. These receptors came from a human donor with multiple sclerosis.

Comment on this clone: At the DNA level, this CDR3 is encoded by other sequences in the same sample as well. V usage is TRBV18 and J usage is TRBJ2-7; perhaps TRBD1 as D (5 bases). The CDR3 is 14 residues long. CDR1 and CDR2 (germline): KGHSH, LQKENI. Trimming removed 4 bases from V and 3 bases from J, with 13 bases in between. For the CDR3, the DNA is TGTGCCAGCTCACGGGGCCTAAGGGACTACGAGCAGTACTTC. Encoded protein: CASSRGLRDYEQYF.

CDR3 loop: CAWSVNLLGQAVNEKLFF. In DNA, the CDR3 is TGTGCCTGGAGTGTAAATTTGTTAGGACAGGCGGTTAATGAAAAACTGTTTTTT. The V gene is TRBV30, the J gene TRBJ1-4; 7 bases fit TRBD1. Per germline, CDR1 GTSNPN and CDR2 SVGIG (reference sequence). V shed 0 bases and J 4 bases; nucleotides not matched to a gene: 14. The CDR3 length is 18 residues.

The CDR3 nucleotides are TGTGCCAGCAGCTCTGATGGGATAGGCGGCTACACCTTC. Its protein is CASSSDGIGGYTF. The chain combines TRBV7-2 with TRBJ1-2; D not certain. This CDR3 has 13 residues. CDR1 is SGHTA, CDR2 FQGNSA, per germline. V was cut by 4 bases and J by 8 bases, with 14 bases left in between.

V is TRBV7-2 and J is TRBJ2-6; D gene ambiguous. Germline values: CDR1 SGHTA, CDR2 FQGNSA. The germline V and J ends were trimmed by 0 bases and 3 bases, with 0 bases remaining between them. This CDR3 comprises 13 residues. The chain's CDR3 is CASSLAGANVLTF. CDR3 coding DNA: TGTGCCAGCAGCTTAGCTGGGGCCAACGTCCTGACTTTC.

The chain recombines TRBV6-5 with TRBJ2-7; D is undetermined. V dropped 7 bases and J dropped 3 bases, with 16 bases sitting between them. CDR3 size: 14 residues. Germline lookup yields CDR1 MNHEY and CDR2 SVGAGI. The CDR3 here is CASTDSDGNYEQYF. As DNA, the CDR3 is TGTGCCAGCACTGATTCGGACGGAAACTACGAGCAGTACTTC.

The chain links TRBV19 to TRBJ1-5, with D hard to call. This CDR3 region has 15 residues. V lost 2 bases, J lost 2 bases, and 10 bases lay in between. CDR1 and CDR2 from the germline V gene are LNHDA and SQIVND (reference sequence). The CDR3 reads CASSILGGGNQPQHF. The CDR3 bases are TGTGCCAGTAGTATACTAGGCGGGGGCAATCAGCCCCAGCATTTT.

The J gene is TRBJ2-2, the V gene TRBV6-5, with TRBD2 matching over 7 bases. Looked up from germline, CDR1 is MNHEY and CDR2 is SVGAGI. V lost 2 bases and J lost 4; bases outside the gene matches: 7. The CDR3 is made up of 16 amino acids. The DNA for the CDR3 is TGTGCCAGCAGTTACGGGGGGAGGGTAGGCACCGGGGAGCTGTTTTTT. The encoded protein is CASSYGGRVGTGELFF.

The chain recombines TRBV4-2 with TRBJ1-5, with no clear D. The CDR3 loop spans 18 amino acids. V was clipped by 4 bases and J by 0 bases, with 19 bases between them. Germline V gene sequence: CDR1 LGHNA, CDR2 YNFKEQ. The chain's CDR3 is CASSRVIPHRYSNQPQHF. CDR3 DNA sequence: TGTGCCAGCAGCCGGGTGATTCCACACCGATATAGCAATCAGCCCCAGCATTTT.

This chain joins TRBV14 and TRBJ2-2, with 14 bases fitting TRBD2. The CDR3 runs to 16 residues. Germline CDR1 reads SGHDN; CDR2 reads FVKESK. V trimming: 4 bases; J trimming: 5 bases; junction bases outside the gene matches: 3. CDR3 sequence: CASSRRTSGGTGELFF. The DNA of the CDR3 is TGTGCCAGCAGCCGAAGGACTAGCGGGGGGACCGGGGAGCTGTTTTTT.

The J gene is TRBJ2-7, the V gene TRBV6-5; D perhaps matches TRBD1 (6 bases). The CDR3 consists of 14 residues. Looked up from germline, CDR1 is MNHEY and CDR2 is SVGAGI. Trimming cost V 3 bases and J 2 bases, with 11 bases left between them. The CDR3 protein is CASSYGQGTYEQYF. For the CDR3, the DNA is TGTGCCAGCAGTTATGGTCAGGGGACCTACGAGCAGTACTTC.

The chain is built from TRBV27 and TRBJ1-5; TRBD1 might be the D (5 bases). Looked up from germline, CDR1 is MNHEY and CDR2 is SMNVEV (reference sequence). V lost 6 bases and J lost 0, with 18 bases in between. This CDR3 has 17 residues. CDR3 in DNA: TGTGCCAGCAGCCCTGTGGGCCGGGGCCTTAGCAATCAGCCCCAGCATTTT. Translation: CASSPVGRGLSNQPQHF.

CDR3 protein: CASIPAEGGAYNEQFF. CDR3 DNA: TGCGCCAGCATCCCCGCCGAGGGAGGCGCCTACAATGAGCAGTTCTTC. This chain uses TRBV5-1 with TRBJ2-1, with D tentatively TRBD2 (6 bases). V shed 6 bases and J shed 2 bases, with 18 bases lying between them. This CDR3 comprises 16 residues. Germline V CDR1 and CDR2: SGHRS, YFSETQ.

The V and J genes are TRBV7-7 and TRBJ1-6; the D gene is possibly TRBD1 (5 bases). The V end was cut by 7 bases, the J end by 10 bases, with 14 bases between. The CDR3 is 13 amino acids. CDR1 is SSHAT and CDR2 is FNYEAQ in the germline V gene (reference sequence). The CDR3 reads CASIKGGASPLHF. As DNA, the CDR3 is TGTGCCAGCATCAAAGGCGGGGCGTCACCCCTCCACTTT.

This chain links TRBV25-1 with TRBJ1-6; D remains ambiguous. Germline V gene lookup returns CDR1 MGHDK and CDR2 SYGVNS. This CDR3 has 15 residues. Trimming shortened V by 4 bases and J by 8 bases, and 15 bases separated the two germline ends. This chain's CDR3 is CASSAAGNEYSPLHF. CDR3 nucleotides: TGTGCCAGCAGTGCCGCCGGTAACGAATATTCACCCCTCCACTTT.

The chain combines TRBV25-1 with TRBJ1-5; D unclear. This CDR3 spans 13 amino acids. The V gene's germline CDR1 is MGHDK and CDR2 SYGVNS. With 2 bases removed from V and 2 bases from J, the gap between germline ends came to 4 bases. The CDR3 nucleotides are TGTGCCAGCAGTGAAGATCGCAATCAGCCCCAGCATTTT. Protein product: CASSEDRNQPQHF.

The J gene is TRBJ1-4, the V gene TRBV9; D is perhaps TRBD1 (6 bases). V lost 0 bases, J lost 8 bases, and 14 bases lay in between. Germline CDR1 SGDLS, CDR2 YYNGEE. The CDR3 is 15 amino acids. CDR3 coding DNA: TGTGCCAGCAGCGTAGCCGGGGGCGGTTGGGAAAAACTGTTTTTT. Its protein is CASSVAGGGWEKLFF. The whole variable domain, filled in from reference TRBV9 and TRBJ1-4, reads DSGVTQTPKHLITATGQRVTLRCSPRSGDLSVYWYQQSLDQGLQFLIQYYNGEERAKGNILERFSAQQFPDLHSELNLSSLELGDSALYFCASSVAGGGWEKLFFGSGTQLSVL.

V gene TRBV4-3 combines with J gene TRBJ1-2; D remains unclear. The length of the CDR3 is 15 residues. Germline CDR1 is LGHNA and CDR2 is YSLEER. The V and J ends lost 4 bases and 4 bases respectively, with 16 bases between them. The CDR3 reads CASSPQIRASYGYTF. For the CDR3, the DNA is TGCGCCAGCAGCCCCCAAATACGGGCCTCCTATGGCTACACCTTC.

This clone occurred once. J is TRBJ2-7 and V is TRBV4-2, with D perhaps given as TRBD1 or TRBD2 (5 bases each). The CDR3 runs 15 residues. The V gene lost 1 base and the J gene lost 6 bases, with 16 bases spanning the gap. In germline, CDR1 is LGHNA, CDR2 YNFKEQ. CDR3 loop: CASSQVGQGVGEQYF. The CDR3 nucleotides read TGTGCCAGCAGCCAAGTCGGGCAGGGAGTGGGCGAGCAGTACTTC.

This clone was detected once. This chain uses TRBV7-8 with TRBJ2-5; no definite D call. The assigned J gene may be wrong: the sequence end matches TRBJ2-7 better. The length of the CDR3 is 13 residues. CDR1 and CDR2 (germline): SGHVS, FQNEAQ. This CDR3 reads CASSLDLETEQYF. In DNA form, the CDR3 reads TGTGCCAGCAGCTTAGATCTGGAAACCGAGCAGTACTTC.

CDR3 protein: CSVEGTGTGINYGYTF. The CDR3 DNA is TGCAGCGTTGAAGGGACCGGGACAGGGATTAACTATGGCTACACCTTC. The chain uses TRBV29-1 and TRBJ1-2; TRBD1 agrees at 9 bases. J was trimmed by 1 base and V by 1 base; bases with no gene match: 7. Germline V CDR1 and CDR2: SQVTM, ANQGSEA. There are 16 residues in the CDR3.

This clone appeared once. The chain links TRBV14 to TRBJ2-5; TRBD1 matches at 10 bases. The DNA end is a closer match to TRBJ2-7, so the J assignment may be wrong. There are 13 residues in the CDR3. CDR1 is SGHDN, CDR2 FVKESK, per germline. The CDR3 DNA is TGTGCCAGCAGGCCGGGACAGGGGAACGAGCAGTACTTC. Protein product: CASRPGQGNEQYF.

A single count supports this clone. In nucleotides, the CDR3 is TGTGCCATCAGAGATTTCGCCGTGGAGAACACTGAAGCTTTCTTT. Protein sequence: CAIRDFAVENTEAFF. The rearrangement uses TRBV10-3 and TRBJ1-1; no clear D. The ends were cut back, 6 bases at V and 1 base at J, with 15 bases in the middle. Germline loops: CDR1 ENHRY, CDR2 SYGVKD. The CDR3 consists of 15 residues.

This clone was observed a single time. The rearrangement links TRBV5-1 to TRBJ1-1; D perhaps matches TRBD1 (5 bases). CDR1 is SGHRS, CDR2 YFSETQ, per germline. V was clipped by 4 bases and J by 0 bases, with 16 bases between them. The CDR3 covers 16 residues. The CDR3 DNA is TGCGCCAGCAGCCGCGGTGGGGCAGAGTTGAACACTGAAGCTTTCTTT. Its protein is CASSRGGAELNTEAFF. Using reference TRBV5-1 and TRBJ1-1 for the parts outside the CDR3, the full variable domain is KAGVTQTPRYLIKTRGQQVTLSCSPISGHRSVSWYQQTPGQGLQFLFEYFSETQRNKGNFPGRFSGRQFSNSRSEMNVSTLELGDSALYLCASSRGGAELNTEAFFGQGTRLTVV.

This chain connects TRBV7-9 to TRBJ1-3; weak D call: TRBD1 (5 bases). V lost 5 bases and J 1 base, leaving 18 bases between the germline ends. The CDR3 runs 17 residues. The germline CDR1 and CDR2 sequences are SEHNR and FQNEAQ (reference sequence). CDR3 residues: CASSPNQGGRSGNTIYF. CDR3 bases: TGTGCCAGCAGCCCCAACCAGGGCGGCAGGTCTGGAAACACCATATATTTT.

The CDR3 DNA reads as TGTGCCAGCATCCCTTCCGGCGGGTACGAGCAGTACTTC. Encoded protein: CASIPSGGYEQYF. The chain links TRBV7-9 to TRBJ2-7; TRBD2 is a possible D gene (5 bases). This CDR3 spans 13 amino acids. The V and J ends lost 7 bases and 4 bases respectively, with 14 bases between them. Germline CDR1 SEHNR, CDR2 FQNEAQ (reference sequence).

The chain recombines TRBV2 with TRBJ1-5; a weak D match, TRBD1 (6 bases). Deletions cut 7 bases from V and 1 base from J, with 11 bases between. The CDR3 sequence is 14 residues long. Germline CDR1 reads SNHLY; CDR2 reads FYNNEI. In DNA, the CDR3 is TGTGCCAGCACGCGGGACATAAGCAATCAGCCCCAGCATTTT. Protein: CASTRDISNQPQHF. Drawing the rest from reference TRBV2 and TRBJ1-5, the complete variable domain is EPEVTQTPSHQVTQMGQEVILRCVPISNHLYFYWYRQILGQKVEFLVSFYNNEISEKSEIFDDQFSVERPDGSNFTLKIRSTKLEDSAMYFCASTRDISNQPQHFGDGTRLSIL.

As concerns this clone: Other DNA sequences of this sample code for an identical CDR3. The chain joins TRBV19 to TRBJ1-1; D is uncertain. V lost 6 bases and J lost 7, with 21 bases in between. CDR1 is LNHDA and CDR2 is SQIVND in the germline V gene (reference sequence). The CDR3 length is 15 residues. CDR3 sequence: CASRGGGSSTVEAFF. The CDR3 DNA follows: TGTGCCAGTAGGGGTGGAGGCAGTTCTACAGTTGAAGCTTTCTTT.

V and J are TRBV13 and TRBJ1-6; 7 bases are a match to TRBD1. The ends lost 4 bases at V and 10 bases at J; junction bases unmatched: 7. The germline V gene encodes CDR1 PRHDT and CDR2 FYEKMQ (reference sequence). The CDR3 is 14 amino acids. CDR3 in DNA: TGTGCCAGCAGCTCAGGGGGATTGGGCTCACCCCTCCACTTT. This codes for CASSSGGLGSPLHF.

The chain joins TRBV6-5 to TRBJ2-5; 14 positions match TRBD2. The J call may be in error: the DNA end matches TRBJ2-7 better. The CDR3 sequence is 13 residues long. From germline, CDR1 is MNHEY and CDR2 SVGAGI. This CDR3 is CASRGTSGGEQYF. The DNA for the CDR3 is TGTGCCAGCAGGGGGACTAGCGGGGGCGAGCAGTACTTC.